This TCR beta chain was profiled in a study of post-analysis software for immune sequencing data. Study-level background: The disease courses covered relapsing-remitting, secondary progressive and progressive-relapsing multiple sclerosis. General observations from the study: Strong same-batch co-clustering of samples appeared with F measure clustering. A significant reduction in normalized Chao1 diversity was observed in multiple sclerosis patients versus controls. Relative to controls, patients had five TRBV segments at higher frequency, with TRBV5-6, TRBV5-1 and TRBV20-1 among these.

To note about this clonotype: Its antigen is unidentified.

The CDR3 is made up of 17 amino acids. V was cut by 1 base and J by 0 bases, with 13 bases left in between. The germline CDR1 and CDR2 sequences are SGHAT and FQNNGV. Prepared libraries of TCR beta cDNA carried unique molecular identifiers. There were about 1 to 10 million T cells, and about 500,000 cDNA molecules came from them. TCRdb reanalysed the PCR reads using MiXCR and keeps one entry per CDR3 protein. The sample comprises about 540,000 distinct CDR3 sequences, less than 40% of which are singletons, and under 7% rests with the top ten. Input material: blood. The source is a girl under 18 with multiple sclerosis. The genes are TRBV11-2 and TRBJ2-4, with a tentative D call TRBD2 (6 bases). CDR3: CASSLVRGISAKNIQYF. For the CDR3, the DNA is TGTGCCAGCAGCTTAGTACGGGGGATATCAGCCAAAAACATTCAGTACTTC.